These 31 T cell receptor beta chains were all obtained from the same sample, sequenced in a study of cytomegalovirus exposure and HLA in healthy donors. 13 Jbeta primers and 60 Vbeta primers were used for the PCR. TCRdb keeps only in-frame clones here, not all; method: immunoSEQ multiplex PCR. This table has about 150,000 clones, around 73% appearing once. Sequencing input: PBMCs. These receptors were taken from a woman aged 18-30 years in good health and CMV-seronegative.

The CDR3 loop reads CSVVSNTGELFF. For the CDR3, the DNA is TGCAGCGTCGTCTCGAACACCGGGGAGCTGTTTTTT. This chain uses TRBV29-1 with TRBJ2-2; D is undetermined. The CDR3 loop spans 12 amino acids. Germline V gene lookup returns CDR1 SQVTM and CDR2 ANQGSEA. V lost 6 bases and J 0 bases, leaving 5 bases between the germline ends.

The V gene is TRBV28, the J gene TRBJ2-7, with a possible D match to TRBD2 (6 bases). The CDR3 spans 14 residues. The germline V gene encodes CDR1 MDHEN and CDR2 SYDVKM. The CDR3 DNA sequence: TGTGCGGCTGAGGGACGGGACTTCACCTACGAGCAGTACTTC. Amino acids: CAAEGRDFTYEQYF.

The CDR3 DNA reads as TGTGCCAGCAGCGTACCTCCCGGCGTAAGAGGGCCCCAGCATTTT. Translating it yields CASSVPPGVRGPQHF. The rearrangement joins TRBV9 to TRBJ1-5; D is undetermined. The CDR3 has 15 residues. V shed 1 base and J shed 9 bases, with 17 bases lying between them. The germline V gene has CDR1 SGDLS and CDR2 YYNGEE.

The chain has TRBV4-1 and TRBJ2-3, with a weak D call TRBD1 (5 bases). CDR3 length: 14 amino acids. Trimming shortened V by 2 bases and J by 7 bases, and 13 bases separated the two germline ends. Looked up from germline, CDR1 is MGHRA and CDR2 is YSYEKL. CDR3 DNA: TGCGCCAGCAGCCAACCACTCGACAGACATACGCAGTATTTT. It is translated as CASSQPLDRHTQYF.

This clone was recorded once. The chain uses TRBV9 and TRBJ2-3; TRBD2 matches 11 bases. Trimming removed 0 bases from V and 6 bases from J; junction bases left unmatched: 6. There are 16 residues in the CDR3. The V gene's germline CDR1 is SGDLS and CDR2 YYNGEE. The CDR3 region is CASSVEGLAGGDTQYF. The DNA of the CDR3 is TGTGCCAGCAGCGTAGAGGGCCTAGCGGGGGGCGATACGCAGTATTTT.

This chain joins TRBV19 and TRBJ1-5; 8 nucleotides agree with TRBD1. The germline CDR1 and CDR2 sequences are LNHDA and SQIVND (reference sequence). With V trimmed by 5 bases and J by 4 bases, 10 bases remained unmatched. The CDR3 loop spans 16 amino acids. CDR3 in amino acids: CASSGGGGDRNQPQHF. The CDR3 bases are TGTGCCAGTAGTGGGGGAGGGGGGGACAGGAATCAGCCCCAGCATTTT.

The chain uses TRBV13 and TRBJ2-7; 7 nucleotides match TRBD2. Germline assignment: CDR1 PRHDT and CDR2 FYEKMQ (reference sequence). V shed 7 bases, J shed 7 bases, and the junction held 13 bases outside the gene matches. This CDR3 comprises 14 residues. The CDR3 is CASKRRETFEEQYV. The CDR3 bases are TGTGCCAGCAAAAGGCGGGAGACCTTTGAAGAGCAGTACGTC.

V gene TRBV19 combines with J gene TRBJ1-2, with 8 positions matching TRBD1. The length of the CDR3 is 16 residues. V was pared by 2 bases and J by 8 bases, with 13 bases of the junction left unmatched. The germline CDR1 and CDR2 sequences are LNHDA and SQIVND (reference sequence). The CDR3 loop reads CASSIQGQGVAGGYTF. Here the CDR3 DNA reads TGTGCCAGTAGTATACAAGGACAGGGAGTAGCGGGCGGCTACACCTTC.

V and J are TRBV5-1 and TRBJ1-1, with 10 bases identical to TRBD1. The germline V gene has CDR1 SGHRS and CDR2 YFSETQ. V shed 4 bases, J shed 5 bases, and the junction held 14 bases outside the gene matches. The CDR3 runs to 17 residues. CDR3 amino acids: CASSTTGGSTWGTEAFF. The CDR3 DNA reads TGCGCCAGCAGCACGACAGGGGGCAGCACTTGGGGAACTGAAGCTTTCTTT.

The rearrangement links TRBV18 to TRBJ1-1; D not certain. This CDR3 spans 15 amino acids. Germline V gives CDR1 KGHSH, CDR2 LQKENI. V lost 3 bases and J 3 bases, leaving 14 bases between the germline ends. The CDR3, as DNA: TGTGCCAGCTCACCGATGACTTACGATTACACTGAAGCTTTCTTT. Protein sequence: CASSPMTYDYTEAFF.

V gene TRBV7-9 combines with J gene TRBJ2-7; no firm D call. V lost 0 bases and J 0 bases, leaving 12 bases between the germline ends. Looked up from germline, CDR1 is SEHNR and CDR2 is FQNEAQ (reference sequence). The CDR3 is 16 residues long. The DNA of the CDR3 is TGTGCCAGCAGCTTAGCTCTCCGGAGTTCCTCCTACGAGCAGTACTTC. This gives the protein CASSLALRSSSYEQYF.

The chain uses TRBV4-3 and TRBJ2-7; the match to TRBD1 covers 7 bases. Unmatched junction bases numbered 13, after V lost 1 base and J lost 1 base. CDR3 length: 18 residues. Looked up from germline, CDR1 is LGHNA and CDR2 is YSLEER. The CDR3 region is CASSQATRTGVWSYEQYV. For the CDR3, the DNA is TGCGCCAGCAGCCAAGCTACCCGGACAGGAGTGTGGTCCTACGAGCAGTACGTC.

This clone occurred once. The gene calls are TRBV2 and TRBJ1-5; a weak D match, TRBD1 (6 bases). Germline V gene sequence: CDR1 SNHLY, CDR2 FYNNEI. The CDR3 contains 16 residues. The V and J ends lost 7 bases and 5 bases respectively, with 21 bases between them. CDR3 DNA: TGTGCCAGCACCAGAACCTTCGACAGGCGGGATCAGCCCCAGCATTTT. Its translation: CASTRTFDRRDQPQHF.

This sequence joins TRBV19 and TRBJ1-1; TRBD1 matches at 7 bases. The germline gives CDR1 LNHDA, CDR2 SQIVND (reference sequence). There are 17 residues in the CDR3. V shed 4 bases and J 1 base; nucleotides not matched to a gene: 12. CDR3 region: CASSTPRRGQPNTEAFF. CDR3 nucleotide sequence: TGTGCCAGTAGTACACCGAGGAGGGGGCAACCGAACACTGAAGCTTTCTTT.

The table lists this clone with a few counts. CDR3 protein: CASSLVGGGFVTEAFF. CDR3 coding DNA: TGCGCCAGCAGCTTGGTCGGAGGGGGCTTTGTCACTGAAGCTTTCTTT. The chain joins TRBV5-1 to TRBJ1-1; 7 nucleotides align to TRBD1. V shed 0 bases, J shed 4 bases, and the junction held 9 bases outside the gene matches. The CDR3 extends over 16 amino acids. Per germline, CDR1 SGHRS and CDR2 YFSETQ.

The rearrangement joins TRBV4-3 to TRBJ2-2; D gene uncertain. CDR1 LGHNA and CDR2 YSLEER come from the germline V gene. The V end was cut by 0 bases, the J end by 3 bases, with 5 bases between. This CDR3 comprises 14 residues. This CDR3 reads CASSQDRHTGELFF. In nucleotides, the CDR3 is TGCGCCAGCAGCCAAGATCGTCACACCGGGGAGCTGTTTTTT.

This clone was picked up a small number of times. The chain links TRBV4-2 to TRBJ2-1; D might be TRBD2 (6 bases). CDR1 and CDR2 from the germline V gene are LGHNA and YNFKEQ. V dropped 0 bases and J dropped 4 bases, with 19 bases sitting between them. CDR3 length equals 18 residues. The CDR3 sequence is CASSQEGRVGGVYNEQFF. DNA of the CDR3: TGTGCCAGCAGCCAAGAGGGCCGAGTAGGAGGGGTTTACAATGAGCAGTTCTTC.

V and J are TRBV2 and TRBJ2-3; 10 nucleotides match TRBD2. V dropped 4 bases and J dropped 4; count of bases not matched to a gene: 5. The CDR3 has 15 amino acids. Per germline, CDR1 SNHLY and CDR2 FYNNEI. CDR3 amino acids: CASSVSGGAADTQYF. The CDR3 coding sequence is TGTGCCAGCAGTGTCAGCGGGGGGGCTGCAGATACGCAGTATTTT.

The chain recombines TRBV11-3 with TRBJ2-7; 10 bases agree with TRBD2. Germline V lookup: CDR1 SGHNT, CDR2 YENEEA. V dropped 3 bases and J dropped 6; count of bases not matched to a gene: 5. The CDR3 totals 14 residues. The DNA of the CDR3 is TGTGCCAGCAGCTTGGGATTAGCGGGAGGCGAGCAGTACGTC. Its translation is CASSLGLAGGEQYV.

The chain uses TRBV25-1 and TRBJ1-1, with 7 bases matching TRBD1. The CDR3 spans 14 residues. The germline V gene has CDR1 MGHDK and CDR2 SYGVNS. V lost 2 bases, J lost 6 bases, and 6 bases stayed unmatched. CDR3 DNA sequence: TGTGCCAGCAGTGAAAGTCGGGACAGTTCTGAAGCTTTCTTT. Residues: CASSESRDSSEAFF.

The rearrangement joins TRBV19 to TRBJ1-2, with D possibly being TRBD1 (5 bases). Per the germline V gene, CDR1 is LNHDA and CDR2 is SQIVND (reference sequence). The CDR3 is 15 amino acids. Trimming left V 6 bases short and J 4 bases short, with 18 bases between. In nucleotides, the CDR3 is TGTGCCAGTAGCTTTGAAACGACGGGGGGCTATGGCTACACCTTC. This encodes CASSFETTGGYGYTF.

This clone was picked up a small number of times. Written as DNA, the CDR3 is TGTGCCAGCAGTGGTTTGGGGGCCGACGGCTACACCTTC. It yields the protein CASSGLGADGYTF. The chain couples TRBV2 to TRBJ1-2; a weak D match, TRBD1 (6 bases). The CDR3 runs to 13 residues. The V and J ends lost 4 bases and 8 bases respectively, with 14 bases between them. From germline, CDR1 is SNHLY and CDR2 FYNNEI.

This clone has a handful of counts. Mismatch with germline at one junction end may stem from a read error. The chain has TRBV7-9 and TRBJ2-7; possibly TRBD1 for D (6 bases). Germline V gene data show CDR1 as SEHNR and CDR2 as FQNEAQ (reference sequence). CDR3 length: 11 amino acids. The chain's CDR3 is CSSSAEGVEYF. The CDR3 DNA reads as TGTTCCAGCAGCGCCGAGGGGGTAGAGTACTTC.

The rearrangement joins TRBV6-1 to TRBJ1-1, with a tentative D call TRBD1 (6 bases). The V gene lost 6 bases and the J gene lost 3 bases, with 17 bases spanning the gap. Germline CDR1 and CDR2: MNHNS and SASEGT. This CDR3 has 15 residues. The CDR3 is CASREGGGWDTEAFF. In nucleotides, the CDR3 is TGTGCCAGCAGGGAGGGCGGGGGCTGGGACACTGAAGCTTTCTTT.

The chain couples TRBV18 to TRBJ2-2; D uncertain. Trimming stripped 3 bases from V and 0 bases from J, with 5 bases between. This CDR3 contains 14 residues. CDR1 is KGHSH, CDR2 LQKENI, per germline. CDR3 coding DNA: TGTGCCAGCTCACCGAACTCGAACACCGGGGAGCTGTTTTTT. It specifies CASSPNSNTGELFF.

This clone showed up just a few times. The chain carries TRBV7-6 and TRBJ1-1; a weak D match, TRBD1 (5 bases). There are 14 residues in the CDR3. Trimming took off 0 bases at V and 3 bases at J, with 8 bases between the two ends. CDR1 and CDR2 from the germline V gene are SGHVS and FNYEAQ. This CDR3 reads CASSLARGDTEAFF. CDR3 DNA sequence: TGTGCCAGCAGCTTAGCGCGGGGGGACACTGAAGCTTTCTTT.

J is TRBJ1-2 and V is TRBV4-2, with 7 bases matching TRBD1. V trimming: 4 bases; J trimming: 4 bases; junction bases outside the gene matches: 6. This CDR3 region has 14 residues. The germline V gene encodes CDR1 LGHNA and CDR2 YNFKEQ. Written as DNA, the CDR3 is TGTGCCAGCAGCCTCACCCGGGACAGCTATGGCTACACCTTC. As protein: CASSLTRDSYGYTF.

CDR3 in DNA: TGTGCCAGTAGTTGGGTAGCGGGGACTATCTACGAGCAGTACTTC. This sequence encodes CASSWVAGTIYEQYF. The chain joins TRBV19 to TRBJ2-7, with 8 bases lining up with TRBD2. V was clipped by 5 bases and J by 3 bases; unmatched bases: 9. This CDR3 region has 15 residues. The V gene's germline CDR1 is LNHDA and CDR2 SQIVND (reference sequence).

This rearrangement joins TRBV6-5 to TRBJ2-7, with 9 bases aligning to TRBD2. Germline loops: CDR1 MNHEY, CDR2 SVGAGI. This CDR3 comprises 14 residues. Trimming cost V 6 bases and J 4 bases; bases outside gene matches: 7. CDR3 sequence (DNA): TGTGCCAGCAGAAGGACTAGCGCGACATACGAGCAGTACGTC. This codes for CASRRTSATYEQYV.

The chain employs TRBV6-5 and TRBJ1-6, with TRBD1 matching over 10 bases. The CDR3 totals 15 residues. Losses at the gene ends were 6 bases for V and 7 bases for J; bases not matched to a gene: 6. CDR1 and CDR2 from the germline V gene are MNHEY and SVGAGI. CDR3 region: CASRWDRGGNSPLHF. The DNA for the CDR3 is TGTGCCAGCAGGTGGGACAGGGGAGGGAATTCACCCCTCCACTTT.

V gene TRBV27 combines with J gene TRBJ2-7; TRBD1 is a possible D gene (6 bases). V lost 4 bases, J lost 10 bases, and 17 bases lay in between. The CDR3 loop spans 13 amino acids. Germline CDR1 reads MNHEY; CDR2 reads SMNVEV (reference sequence). The DNA of the CDR3 is TGTGCCAGCAGTTCCGATCCGGGACAAACACAGTACGTC. It yields the protein CASSSDPGQTQYV.